This passage covers 20 T cell receptor beta chains from one sample sequenced in a study of blood T cell repertoires in COVID-19. Repertoires were generated with immunoSEQ multiplex PCR, while TCRdb's copy carries only in-frame clones and drops some. Here the sample spans roughly 290,000 clones, approximately 84% being singletons. The sample was peripheral blood. The receptors come from a person between 70 and 80 years old with COVID-19, enrolled during active disease.

V usage is TRBV5-4 and J usage is TRBJ2-1, with TRBD1 matching over 9 bases. The CDR3 has 15 amino acids. The junction had 11 bases not matched to a gene; V was cut back by 6 bases and J by 7 bases. The germline CDR1 and CDR2 sequences are SGHNT and YYREEE (reference sequence). In nucleotides, the CDR3 is TGTGCCAGCATCCACCACAGGGGGCGCGAGAATGAGCAGTTCTTC. Its protein product is CASIHHRGRENEQFF.

The chain employs TRBV2 and TRBJ1-5; perhaps TRBD1 as D (6 bases). Germline CDR1 is SNHLY and CDR2 is FYNNEI. V was clipped by 10 bases and J by 0 bases, with 10 bases between them. The CDR3 contains 13 residues. DNA of the CDR3: TGTGCCACAGGGGATTATAGCAATCAGCCCCAGCATTTT. It encodes CATGDYSNQPQHF.

The table lists this clone with a count of one. The rearrangement uses TRBV12-3 or TRBV12-4 and TRBJ1-4, with D unresolved. The CDR3 totals 12 residues. Deletions cut 2 bases from V and 8 bases from J, with 6 bases between. For the CDR3, the DNA is TGTGCCAGCAGTTTAATAGAGGAAAAACTGTTTTTT. Protein: CASSLIEEKLFF.

The chain employs TRBV19 and TRBJ2-5, with D possibly being TRBD2 (7 bases). Germline values: CDR1 LNHDA, CDR2 SQIVND (reference sequence). V lost 3 bases to trimming and J lost 5 bases, with 16 bases between them. This CDR3 is built from 15 residues. CDR3 coding DNA: TGTGCCAGTAGTATCCCGGGGGGCCAAATGGAGACCCAGTACTTC. Amino acids: CASSIPGGQMETQYF.

This sequence joins TRBV19 and TRBJ1-5, with D tentatively TRBD1 (5 bases). V lost 5 bases and J lost 5, with 16 bases in between. The CDR3 length is 15 residues. CDR1 and CDR2 from the germline V gene are LNHDA and SQIVND (reference sequence). In nucleotides, the CDR3 is TGTGCCAGTAGTCAAACGGGACTCCTGGATCAGCCCCAGCATTTT. This encodes CASSQTGLLDQPQHF. Filled out from reference TRBV19 and TRBJ1-5, the complete variable domain reads DGGITQSPKYLFRKEGQNVTLSCEQNLNHDAMYWYRQDPGQGLRLIYYSQIVNDFQKGDIAEGYSVSREKKESFPLTVTSAQKNPTAFYLCASSQTGLLDQPQHFGDGTRLSIL.

The rearrangement uses TRBV27 and TRBJ1-6, with D possibly TRBD1 on 5 matching bases. Germline V gives CDR1 MNHEY, CDR2 SMNVEV (reference sequence). This CDR3 has 15 residues. V gave up 6 bases and J gave up 5 bases, with 14 bases separating them. Written as DNA, the CDR3 is TGTGCCAGCAGGGGGCCCGGACGGAATAATTCACCCCTCCACTTT. It yields the protein CASRGPGRNNSPLHF.

V is TRBV7-3 and J is TRBJ2-7; D may be TRBD2 (6 bases). The CDR3 extends over 15 amino acids. Germline V gives CDR1 SGHTA, CDR2 FQGTGA. The V and J ends lost 5 bases and 6 bases respectively, with 20 bases between them. The CDR3 DNA follows: TGTGCCAGCAGCCTCGATGCAGGGAGCGGGCGCGAGCAGTACTTC. Its translation: CASSLDAGSGREQYF.

The chain joins TRBV5-4 to TRBJ1-1; 8 bases align to TRBD1. CDR1 SGHNT and CDR2 YYREEE come from the germline V gene (reference sequence). V trimming: 4 bases; J trimming: 0 bases; junction bases outside the gene matches: 5. The CDR3 consists of 15 residues. The CDR3 protein is CASSKGQGLNTEAFF. The DNA for the CDR3 is TGTGCCAGCAGCAAAGGACAGGGATTGAACACTGAAGCTTTCTTT.

V usage is TRBV29-1 and J usage is TRBJ1-5, with 8 bases that match TRBD1. The CDR3 has 13 amino acids. Germline V gene data show CDR1 as SQVTM and CDR2 as ANQGSEA. Losses at the gene ends were 4 bases for V and 6 bases for J; bases not matched to a gene: 5. CDR3 region: CSVGQGAGQPQHF. The CDR3 nucleotides are TGCAGCGTTGGGCAGGGGGCAGGTCAGCCCCAGCATTTT.

This chain joins TRBV19 and TRBJ1-2, with a weak D call TRBD1 (6 bases). This CDR3 contains 15 residues. V was trimmed by 3 bases and J by 8 bases, leaving 19 bases between them. Germline-derived CDR1 and CDR2 are LNHDA and SQIVND (reference sequence). The CDR3 region is CASSIAGATARGYTF. The DNA for the CDR3 is TGTGCCAGTAGTATCGCGGGGGCGACGGCCCGAGGCTACACCTTC.

This chain joins TRBV28 and TRBJ2-4, with TRBD2 matching 7 bases. With V trimmed by 5 bases and J by 6 bases, 4 bases remained unmatched. The length of the CDR3 is 13 residues. Per germline, CDR1 MDHEN and CDR2 SYDVKM. In DNA, the CDR3 is TGTGCCAGCAGTATCCGCGGGGGAAACATTCAGTACTTC. This sequence encodes CASSIRGGNIQYF.

In its sample, this clone was seen once. J is TRBJ1-5 and V is TRBV19; 8 positions agree with TRBD1. V gave up 4 bases and J gave up 6 bases; unmatched junction bases: 8. The CDR3 is 15 residues long. CDR1 and CDR2 (germline): LNHDA, SQIVND (reference sequence). Written as DNA, the CDR3 is TGTGCCAGTAGTACCCGGACAGGGTGGGGTCAGCCCCAGCATTTT. Amino acid sequence: CASSTRTGWGQPQHF.

The chain couples TRBV3-1 (or the pseudogene TRBV3-2) to TRBJ1-2; no clear D. Trimming removed 3 bases from V and 5 bases from J, with 22 bases in between. The CDR3 sequence is 17 residues long. CDR1 LGHDT and CDR2 YNNKEL come from the germline V gene (reference sequence). The CDR3, as DNA: TGTGCCAGCAGCCATTACCTCAAAGGGTCAACGGGATATGGCTACACCTTC. Translating gives CASSHYLKGSTGYGYTF.

This clone was detected once. This chain links TRBV28 with TRBJ1-1; TRBD1 matches at 7 bases. Germline lookup yields CDR1 MDHEN and CDR2 SYDVKM. Trimming at V came to 5 bases and at J to 0 bases, leaving 12 bases not matched to a gene. CDR3 size: 17 residues. The CDR3 spells CASSPPLTGTMNTEAFF. CDR3 in DNA: TGTGCCAGCAGTCCCCCCCTGACAGGGACCATGAACACTGAAGCTTTCTTT.

The chain is built from TRBV6-4 and TRBJ2-1; 10 nucleotides agree with TRBD2. CDR1 is MRHNA and CDR2 is SNTAGT in the germline V gene. The V gene end was trimmed by 2 bases and the J gene end by 8 bases; junction bases not matched to a gene: 9. This CDR3 spans 16 amino acids. CDR3 amino acids: CASSDGPSGGSDEQFF. As DNA, the CDR3 is TGTGCCAGCAGTGACGGGCCTAGCGGGGGCTCTGATGAGCAGTTCTTC.

The rearrangement links TRBV11-2 to TRBJ1-4; 7 nucleotides align to TRBD1. This CDR3 is 16 amino acids long. Germline V lookup: CDR1 SGHAT, CDR2 FQNNGV. V lost 5 bases to trimming and J lost 5 bases; unmatched junction nucleotides: 11. The CDR3 bases are TGTGCCAGCAGCCTCAACAGGGGACAAATAAATGAAAAACTGTTTTTT. This encodes CASSLNRGQINEKLFF.

This sequence joins TRBV30 and TRBJ1-2; D unclear. V lost 0 bases and J lost 3, with 11 bases in between. The CDR3 is made up of 14 amino acids. The V gene's germline CDR1 is GTSNPN and CDR2 SVGIG (reference sequence). The CDR3: CAWSVLGRDYGYTF. The CDR3 DNA reads as TGTGCCTGGAGTGTACTAGGGAGGGACTATGGCTACACCTTC.

The genes are TRBV4-1 and TRBJ1-1, with D unresolved. The germline V and J ends were trimmed by 3 bases and 4 bases, with 15 bases remaining between them. The CDR3 sequence is 15 residues long. The germline gives CDR1 MGHRA, CDR2 YSYEKL. Here the CDR3 reads CASSHNPVAGTEAFF. CDR3 sequence (DNA): TGCGCCAGCAGCCATAATCCTGTCGCAGGCACTGAAGCTTTCTTT.

CDR3 amino acids: CASSQVGSYEQYF. The CDR3 nucleotides are TGTGCCAGCAGCCAAGTGGGCAGCTACGAGCAGTACTTC. The chain uses TRBV14 and TRBJ2-7; D not resolved. CDR1 is SGHDN and CDR2 is FVKESK in the germline V gene. The ends were cut back, 1 base at V and 3 bases at J, with 7 bases in the middle. The CDR3 is made up of 13 amino acids.

The rearrangement links TRBV7-9 to TRBJ1-1, with a possible D match to TRBD1 (6 bases). This CDR3 comprises 14 residues. V lost 5 bases to trimming and J lost 1 base, with 11 bases between them. Germline assignment: CDR1 SEHNR and CDR2 FQNEAQ (reference sequence). CDR3 protein: CASSAYRENTEAFF. DNA of the CDR3: TGTGCCAGCAGCGCGTACAGGGAGAACACTGAAGCTTTCTTT.